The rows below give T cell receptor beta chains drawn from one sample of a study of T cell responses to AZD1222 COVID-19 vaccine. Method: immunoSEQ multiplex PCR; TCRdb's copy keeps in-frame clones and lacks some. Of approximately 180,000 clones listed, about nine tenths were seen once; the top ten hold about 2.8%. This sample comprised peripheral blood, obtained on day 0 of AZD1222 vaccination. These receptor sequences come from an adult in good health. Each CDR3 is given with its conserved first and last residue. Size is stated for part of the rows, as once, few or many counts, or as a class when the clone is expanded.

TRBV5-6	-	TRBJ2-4	CASSFPREKAKNIQYF
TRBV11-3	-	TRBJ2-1	CASSLFAGRKNEQFF
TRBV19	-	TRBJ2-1	CASRDLFNEQFF
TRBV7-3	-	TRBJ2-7	CASSSGTEVYEQYF
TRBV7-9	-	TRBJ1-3	CASSPSSGNTIYF
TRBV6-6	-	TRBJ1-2	CASSYTDRGYGYTF
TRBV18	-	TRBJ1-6	CASSPGVRRNSPLHF
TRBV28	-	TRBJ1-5	CASSLVGYSNQPQHF
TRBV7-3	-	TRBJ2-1	CASSSPESARENDEQFF
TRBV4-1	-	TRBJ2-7	CASSQAATSGYEQYF
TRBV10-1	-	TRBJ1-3	CASTEGTAGNTIYF
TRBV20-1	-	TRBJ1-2	CSANWGDGYTF
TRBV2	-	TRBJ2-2	CASSAVRESMSGELFF
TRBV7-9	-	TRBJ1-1	CASSKGQGGTEAFF
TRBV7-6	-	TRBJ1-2	CASSLDNYGYTF
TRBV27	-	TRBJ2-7	CASSIWGKYEQYF
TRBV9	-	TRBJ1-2	CASSVAGTGGLGYTF
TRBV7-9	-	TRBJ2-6	CASSLVEGILSGANVLTF
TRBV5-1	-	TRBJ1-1	CASSVGHPNTEAFF
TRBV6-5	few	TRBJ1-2	CASSYSDGNGYTF
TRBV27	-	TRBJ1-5	CASSYTGFGQPQHF
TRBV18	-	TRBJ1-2	CASSPIPGKTCYGYTF
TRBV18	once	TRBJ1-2	CASSPVGVVDLGANYGYTF
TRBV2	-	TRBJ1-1	CASNTGPLGTEAFF
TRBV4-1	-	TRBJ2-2	CASSQDYRGLVNTGELFF
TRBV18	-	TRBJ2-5	CASSPPAYQETQYF
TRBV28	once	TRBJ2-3	CASQNRGSTDTQYF
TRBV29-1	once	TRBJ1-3	CSARPGSGNTIYF
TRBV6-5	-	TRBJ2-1	CASKASGGSYNEQFF
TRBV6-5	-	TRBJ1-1	CASSRRVGTEAFF
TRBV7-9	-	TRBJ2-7	CASSLGLAGYEQYF
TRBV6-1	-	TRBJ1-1	CASSEAYRGNTEAFF
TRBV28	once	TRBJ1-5	CASSLSGNQPQHF
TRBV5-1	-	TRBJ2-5	CASSLQSLYQETQYF
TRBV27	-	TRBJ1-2	CASSSSPRDSYGYTF
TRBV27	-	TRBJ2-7	CASALQIASAHRNGEEQYF
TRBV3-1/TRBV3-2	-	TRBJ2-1	CASRGGQGSYNEQFF
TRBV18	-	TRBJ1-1	CASSPSMNTEAFF
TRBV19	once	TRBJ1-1	CASSTPGRKAFF
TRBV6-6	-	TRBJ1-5	CASSPLGRGRSNQPQHF
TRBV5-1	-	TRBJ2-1	CASTGGQGGINEQFF
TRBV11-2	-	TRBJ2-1	CASSLDIGGGNEQFF
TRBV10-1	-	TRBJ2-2	CASSGDGELFF
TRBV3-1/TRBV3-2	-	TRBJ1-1	CASSPSHRRSEAFF
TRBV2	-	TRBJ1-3	CASSEAYEVEGAHSGNTIYF
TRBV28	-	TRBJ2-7	CASSLWDSGSYEQYF
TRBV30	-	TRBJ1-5	CAYGTSGWQPQHF
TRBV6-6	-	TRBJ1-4	CASSYSNIRGEEKLFF
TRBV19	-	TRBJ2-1	CASIPSGRSLYNEQFF
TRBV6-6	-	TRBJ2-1	CASTNRGSKRDNEQFF
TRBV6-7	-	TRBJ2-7	CASSYSMTRTGPSYEQYF
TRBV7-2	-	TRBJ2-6	CASSSREGSGSGANVLTF